This T cell receptor (beta chain) stems from a study of identical twins. Points from the study as a whole: Sharing of beta out-of-frame sequences by twins showed a weaker excess.

This clonotype has at least ten counts. Its antigen remains unknown. Each CDR3 protein gets one entry after TCRdb re-called the 5' RACE reads with MiXCR. The sample holds a few hundred thousand distinct CDR3 sequences; 9.6% are singletons and the top ten take under 3.5%. The V gene end was trimmed by 7 bases and the J gene end by 6 bases; junction bases not matched to a gene: 12. Germline lookup yields CDR1 DFQATT and CDR2 SNEGSKA (reference sequence). The CDR3 has 15 amino acids. These data were likewise used in another study, on yellow fever vaccine responses in identical twins. From that report: Reportedly, twins showed a vaccine T cell response that looked partly convergent and partly personalized.

The specimen was PBMCs. The chain has TRBV20-1 and TRBJ2-2, with 9 nucleotides matching TRBD2. This TCR was sampled from a woman aged 18 to 35 in good health. CDR3 nucleotides: TGCAGTGTAAAAGATAGCGGGAGCGGGTCCGGGGAGCTGTTTTTT. This gives the protein CSVKDSGSGSGELFF.